These 10 T cell receptor beta chains were all obtained from the same sample, sequenced in a study of graft-versus-host responses after intestinal transplantation. Method: immunoSEQ multiplex PCR; TCRdb's copy keeps in-frame clones and lacks some. This sample has some 39,000 clones, with about nine tenths found just once. Specimen: PBMCs, collected roughly 270 days after transplant. The receptors originated from a human patient who received an intestinal transplant, so some T cells may come from the graft donor.

The chain carries TRBV11-2 and TRBJ2-1, with 8 positions matching TRBD2. This CDR3 is built from 13 residues. V was pared by 3 bases and J by 10 bases, with 5 bases of the junction left unmatched. Germline assignment: CDR1 SGHAT and CDR2 FQNNGV. The CDR3 is CASSLERTSEQFF. The CDR3 DNA is TGTGCCAGCAGCTTGGAGAGGACTAGCGAGCAGTTCTTC.

This clone was counted between two and nine times. This chain uses TRBV9 with TRBJ2-1, with 7 bases that match TRBD1. Germline V gene data show CDR1 as SGDLS and CDR2 as YYNGEE. The V segment lost 7 bases and the J segment 5 bases; nucleotides outside the gene matches: 12. The CDR3 extends over 15 amino acids. In DNA, the CDR3 is TGTGCCAGCGGGAATGAAGGACAGGTAAACAATGAGCAGTTCTTC. It encodes CASGNEGQVNNEQFF.

The rearrangement links TRBV4-2 to TRBJ2-3; D gene uncertain. Trimming shortened V by 0 bases and J by 4 bases, and 11 bases separated the two germline ends. The germline V gene encodes CDR1 LGHNA and CDR2 YNFKEQ. The CDR3 spans 15 residues. CDR3 DNA sequence: TGTGCCAGCAGCCAAGAGTCTCGCCCCCCAGATACGCAGTATTTT. It encodes CASSQESRPPDTQYF.

This chain joins TRBV5-8 and TRBJ2-1; D is undetermined. This CDR3 is built from 13 residues. The V gene's germline CDR1 is SGHTS and CDR2 YDEGEE. V was cut by 2 bases and J by 7 bases, with 10 bases left in between. The CDR3 DNA is TGTGCCAGCAGCTTTGCCTACATGAATGAGCAGTTCTTC. The encoded protein is CASSFAYMNEQFF.

Note on this clone: With a much larger clone just one base away, this may be a read error. This chain uses TRBV11-3 with TRBJ1-1; no firm D call. V was shortened by 3 bases and J by 0 bases, with 11 bases between the two germline ends. Germline V gene lookup returns CDR1 SGHNT and CDR2 YENEEA. This CDR3 is built from 15 residues. The CDR3 spells CASSFQTLLNTEAFF. The CDR3 DNA is TGTGCCAGCAGCTTTCAGACCCTTTTGAACACTGAAGCTTTCTTT.

V gene TRBV15 combines with J gene TRBJ2-1; no clear D. V lost 0 bases, J lost 7 bases, and 10 bases lay in between. The germline V gene encodes CDR1 LNHNV and CDR2 YYDKDF (reference sequence). The CDR3 extends over 14 amino acids. The chain's CDR3 is CATSREGPTNEQFF. The CDR3 DNA reads as TGTGCCACCAGCAGAGAAGGGCCTACGAATGAGCAGTTCTTC.

The rearrangement links TRBV19 to TRBJ2-2, with a tentative D call TRBD2 (5 bases). V was cut by 6 bases and J by 6 bases, with 14 bases left in between. CDR3 length equals 14 residues. Looked up from germline, CDR1 is LNHDA and CDR2 is SQIVND (reference sequence). The CDR3 nucleotides are TGTGCCAGTAGCCCGGGATCCACGGCCGGGGAGCTGTTTTTT. Translation: CASSPGSTAGELFF.

The chain employs TRBV4-1 and TRBJ1-1; TRBD1 matches at 7 bases. The CDR3 is 15 amino acids. V was clipped by 0 bases and J by 7 bases; unmatched bases: 8. CDR1 and CDR2 (germline): MGHRA, YSYEKL. The CDR3 spells CASSQDWTGSNEAFF. CDR3 coding DNA: TGCGCCAGCAGCCAAGATTGGACAGGCAGTAATGAAGCTTTCTTT.

The chain uses TRBV5-6 and TRBJ1-1; 10 nucleotides line up with TRBD1. Germline-derived CDR1 and CDR2 are SGHDT and YYEEEE. This CDR3 contains 14 residues. Germline trimming cut 4 bases from V and 10 bases from J; bases unmatched to any gene: 10. The CDR3 region has the DNA TGTGCCAGCAGCGTCCGGGACAGGGGAGGTAGAGCTTTCTTT. Translation: CASSVRDRGGRAFF.

V and J are TRBV13 and TRBJ2-3; D uncertain. V dropped 1 base and J dropped 6 bases, with 23 bases sitting between them. The CDR3 covers 18 residues. Germline-derived CDR1 and CDR2 are PRHDT and FYEKMQ (reference sequence). The CDR3 sequence is CASSLDALPGPEADTQYF. The CDR3 DNA reads as TGTGCCAGCAGCTTAGACGCTCTACCTGGGCCCGAAGCGGATACGCAGTATTTT.